This TCR beta chain originates from a study of T cells after yellow fever vaccination. The study, taken as a whole, reports: The presence of abundant clonotypes contaminating from the bulk population was possible in FACS-sorted repertoires.

UMIs and a universal primer site were added when TCR cDNA was made by 5'RACE template switching. TCRdb independently ran MiXCR on the 5' RACE reads; one entry per CDR3 protein. The data hold approximately 170,000 distinct CDR3 sequences, with roughly 11% observed a single time. This clonotype appeared a single time. The target antigen is unknown. Trimming at V came to 6 bases and at J to 6 bases, leaving 2 bases not matched to a gene. Germline V gene data show CDR1 as MNHEY and CDR2 as SMNVEV (reference sequence). The CDR3 has 12 residues. This chain joins TRBV27 and TRBJ1-5, with 7 positions matching TRBD1. This TCR came from a man aged 18 to 29 who received the YFV17D yellow fever vaccine. This sample comprised CD8+ T cells sorted from PBMCs, obtained 15 days after the yellow fever booster vaccination. CDR3 coding DNA: TGTGCCAGCAGAGGGGGCGCTCAGCCCCAGCATTTT. Protein sequence: CASRGGAQPQHF.